This T cell receptor (beta chain) is drawn from a study of cytomegalovirus exposure and HLA in healthy donors. Points from the study as a whole: Over 150 TCR beta chains were listed as cytomegalovirus-associated. Later analysis identified 15,000 to 20,000 TCR beta sequences associated with HLA alleles, using a false discovery rate threshold of 0.05. A later analysis showed that HLA-associated TCR beta chains had undergone more clonal expansion than equally common others. Many donors shared some public TCRs, even though most TCR sequences were rare.

In this sample, this clone turned up once. Its antigen is still unknown. CDR3 size: 13 residues. CDR1 and CDR2 from the germline V gene are GTSNPN and SVGIG (reference sequence). Trimming cost V 3 bases and J 1 base, with 6 bases left between them. The PCR employed 60 Vbeta primers together with 13 Jbeta primers. Assay used: immunoSEQ multiplex PCR; TCRdb lists only in-frame clones, some missing. The sample has roughly 110,000 clones, about 85% seen once. The sequence came from a man aged 25 to 40 in good health and CMV-seronegative. Sequenced material: PBMCs. The chain links TRBV30 to TRBJ2-2; D is undetermined. The CDR3, as DNA: TGTGCCTGGAGCGCACAGAACACCGGGGAGCTGTTTTTT. Its protein product is CAWSAQNTGELFF.